This T cell receptor (beta chain) is drawn from a study of blood T cell repertoires in COVID-19 (dated by TCRdb to the early 2020s). In the study overall: Collaborator samples came from the United States, Italy and Spain and covered acute and convalescent phases of COVID-19. Samples were obtained from the ongoing ImmuneRACE study (first 160 participants) and from 1,254 subjects provided by 6 global collaborators. Deeply sampled blood TCRbeta repertoires from subjects exposed to, actively infected with, or recovered from COVID-19 were included in the dataset. The prospective study material was composed of cDNA or gDNA derived from T cells, B-cell-depleted T cells, or PBMCs. HLA class I and class II types, where available, came from metadata supplied by the sample provider rather than from assay-based typing. The repertoires were made available in a free public database intended to serve as a resource for research on the immune response to SARS-CoV-2. Sample metadata almost always included a de-identified subject ID, COVID-19 status, age in years and sex. Overall study results and their limits: The amount of clinical and demographic metadata varied by source and participant and was provided uncurated.

Whole blood was collected in K2EDTA tubes by collaborating institutions according to the institutions' own protocols. Collaborator samples were shipped for TCRbeta analysis as frozen whole blood, isolated PBMCs, or DNA extracted from either sample type. TCRbeta CDR3 regions were amplified from genomic DNA using the immunoSEQ Assay, a bias-controlled multiplex PCR. The authors' pipeline ran thus. The number of nucleated cells in each sample was estimated by amplification of reference gene primers within the assay. Sequence reads were collapsed and filtered to measure the absolute abundance of every unique TCRbeta CDR3 rearrangement. Productive Simpson clonality was computed per sample as the square root of Simpson's diversity index over productive rearrangements. TCRdb's version of the immuneACCESS table is confined to in-frame rearrangements and falls short of the full clone set. An unresolved V gene accounts for under half of the shortfall where checked; the remainder is of unknown origin. D and trimming were read from the DNA, whereas the V and J calls and clone size are those reported in that table. This sample gives about 150,000 clones in total; 70% to 85% of them show up just once. Approximately 30% of the sample lies in the top ten.

About this clone: Its specific antigen is unknown. Base qualities are not provided; no much larger clone lies one nucleotide away.

Sequenced input: peripheral blood. This clonotype was sampled from an older woman with acute or convalescent COVID-19.

The CDR3 protein sequence reads: CASSSTTGFYEQYF. The DNA sequence is TGTGCCAGCAGCTCCACGACAGGATTCTACGAGCAGTACTTC. Recombination connected TRBV5-6 to TRBJ2-7, with TRBD1 tentatively as D gene (6 bases match). CDR1 and CDR2 (SGHDT, YYEEEE) derive from the germline V gene. V loses 3 bases, J loses 3 bases, and the germline ends lie 13 bases apart. The CDR3 measures 14 amino acids from cysteine to phenylalanine. Of all the DNA, just the CDR3 is kept, 42 bases in frame from base 1.